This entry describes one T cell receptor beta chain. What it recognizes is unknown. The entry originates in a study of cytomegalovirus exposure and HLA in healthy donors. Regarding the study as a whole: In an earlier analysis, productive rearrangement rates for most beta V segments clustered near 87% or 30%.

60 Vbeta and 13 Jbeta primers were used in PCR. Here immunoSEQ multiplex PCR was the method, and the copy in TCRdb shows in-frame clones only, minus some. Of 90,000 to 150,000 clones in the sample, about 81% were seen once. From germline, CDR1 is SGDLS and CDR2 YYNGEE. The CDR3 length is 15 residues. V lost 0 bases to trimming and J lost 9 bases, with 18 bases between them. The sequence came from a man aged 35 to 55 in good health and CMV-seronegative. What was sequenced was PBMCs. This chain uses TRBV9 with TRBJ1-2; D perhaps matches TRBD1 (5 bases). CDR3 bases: TGTGCCAGCAGCGTAGTGGCCAGGGAGGGAGGTCGCTACACCTTC. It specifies CASSVVAREGGRYTF.